This entry describes one T cell receptor beta chain. This clonotype has a count of ten or more. Its recognized antigen is unknown. No clone much larger than this one lies a single base away; base qualities are absent. The data belong to a study of T-cell reconstitution after alpha-beta-depleted transplantation in children listed by TCRdb under 2016. Study-level background: Using TCR repertoire profiling, the study followed T-cell immune reconstitution in a quantitative way in children after TCRalphabeta/CD19-depleted allogeneic hematopoietic cell transplantation.

The method behind the library was PCR. TCRdb names Illumina HiSeq 2500 as the instrument used. Molecular barcoding was employed in the preparation of TCR libraries, with unique molecular identifiers being used to normalize TCRbeta repertoire quantification. TCRdb took the public reads, trimmed them with fastp at Q25, ran MiXCR for clone calling and kept in-frame beta chains. Entries are consolidated by CDR3 protein sequence, retaining the most common genes and DNA. This sample holds about 240,000 distinct CDR3 sequences; 9.5% to 15% were observed only once. The top ten hold 2% to 3% of the sample. The germline V gene sets CDR1 to SGHTA and CDR2 to FQGNSA. From its cysteine to its phenylalanine, the CDR3 spans 14 amino acids. Just CDR3 DNA is preserved here, 42 bases in frame from base 1. The junction carries 7 bases between V and J, which are trimmed by 2 bases and 2 bases respectively.

Sequencing used PBMCs from the stem cell graft donor, obtained from the stem cell graft. The receptor comes from a human donor who donated a stem cell graft to a child with acute lymphoblastic leukemia. This receptor chain uses TRBV7-2 and TRBJ1-3; the best D guess is TRBD1, with 6 bases matching. The CDR3 loop reads CASSLTGPGNTIYF. The DNA sequence is as follows: TGTGCCAGCAGCTTAACAGGGCCTGGAAACACCATATATTTT. The entire variable domain, with the stretches around the CDR3 drawn from the reference TRBV7-2 and TRBJ1-3 proteins, is GAGVSQSPSNKVTEKGKDVELRCDPISGHTALYWYRQSLGQGLEFLIYFQGNSAPDKSGLPSDRFSAERTGGSVSTLTIQRTQQEDSAVYLCASSLTGPGNTIYFGEGSWLTVV.